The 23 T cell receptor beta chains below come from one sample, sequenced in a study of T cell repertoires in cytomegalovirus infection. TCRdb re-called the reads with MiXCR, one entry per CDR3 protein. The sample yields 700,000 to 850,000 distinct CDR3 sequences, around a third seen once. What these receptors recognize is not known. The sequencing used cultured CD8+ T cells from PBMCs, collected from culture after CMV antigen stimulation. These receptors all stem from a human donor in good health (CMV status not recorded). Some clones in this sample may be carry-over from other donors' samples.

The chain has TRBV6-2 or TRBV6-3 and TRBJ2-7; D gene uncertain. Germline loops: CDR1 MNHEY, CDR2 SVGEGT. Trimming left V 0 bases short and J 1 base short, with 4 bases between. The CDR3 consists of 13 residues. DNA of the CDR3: TGTGCCAGCAGTTACTCGATATCCTACGAGCAGTACGTC. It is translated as CASSYSISYEQYV.

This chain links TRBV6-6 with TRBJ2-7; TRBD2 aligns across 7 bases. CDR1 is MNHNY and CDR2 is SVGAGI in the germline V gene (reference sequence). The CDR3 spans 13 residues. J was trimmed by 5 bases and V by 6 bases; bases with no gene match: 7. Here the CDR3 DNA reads TGTGCCAGCAGGGGAGGGGCTGTGGACGAGCAGTACGTC. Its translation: CASRGGAVDEQYV.

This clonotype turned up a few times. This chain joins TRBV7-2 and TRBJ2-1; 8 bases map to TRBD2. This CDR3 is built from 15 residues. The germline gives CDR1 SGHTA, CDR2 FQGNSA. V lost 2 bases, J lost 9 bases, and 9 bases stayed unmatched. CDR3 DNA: TGTGCCAGCAGCTTATCCGGGGGGGCCGGGGGTGAGCAGTTCTTC. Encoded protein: CASSLSGGAGGEQFF.

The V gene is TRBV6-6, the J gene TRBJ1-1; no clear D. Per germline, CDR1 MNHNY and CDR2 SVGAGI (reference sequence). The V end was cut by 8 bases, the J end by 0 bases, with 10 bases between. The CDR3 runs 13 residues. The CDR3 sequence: CASADSMNTEAFF. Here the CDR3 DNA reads TGTGCCAGCGCAGATTCTATGAACACTGAAGCTTTCTTT.

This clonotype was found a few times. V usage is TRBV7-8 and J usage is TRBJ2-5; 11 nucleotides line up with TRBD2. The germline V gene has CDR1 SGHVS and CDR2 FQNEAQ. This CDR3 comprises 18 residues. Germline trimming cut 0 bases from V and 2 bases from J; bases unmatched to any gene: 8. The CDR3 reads CASSLACLAGGQQETQYF. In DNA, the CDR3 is TGTGCCAGCAGCTTAGCGTGTCTAGCGGGGGGCCAGCAAGAGACCCAGTACTTC.

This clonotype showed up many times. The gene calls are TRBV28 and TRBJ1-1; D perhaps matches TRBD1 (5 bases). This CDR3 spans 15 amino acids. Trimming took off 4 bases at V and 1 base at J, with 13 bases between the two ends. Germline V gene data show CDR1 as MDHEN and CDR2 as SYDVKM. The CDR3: CASSSVGLTNTEAFF. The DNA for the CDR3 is TGTGCCAGCAGTTCCGTGGGACTGACGAACACTGAAGCTTTCTTT.

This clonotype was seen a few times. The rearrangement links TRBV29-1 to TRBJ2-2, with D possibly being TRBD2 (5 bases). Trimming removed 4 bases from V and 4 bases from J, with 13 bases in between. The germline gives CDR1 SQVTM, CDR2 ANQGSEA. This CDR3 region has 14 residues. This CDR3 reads CSVGVPAGTGELFF. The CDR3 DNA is TGCAGCGTTGGAGTTCCCGCGGGCACCGGGGAGCTGTTTTTT.

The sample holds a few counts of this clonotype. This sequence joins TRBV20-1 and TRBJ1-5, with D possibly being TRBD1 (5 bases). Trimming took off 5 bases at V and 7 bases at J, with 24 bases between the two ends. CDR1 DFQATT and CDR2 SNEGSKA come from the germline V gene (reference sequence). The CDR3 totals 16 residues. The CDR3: CSAPTGSGVEGQPQHF. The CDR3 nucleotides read TGCAGTGCTCCTACAGGTAGTGGGGTTGAAGGCCAGCCCCAGCATTTT.

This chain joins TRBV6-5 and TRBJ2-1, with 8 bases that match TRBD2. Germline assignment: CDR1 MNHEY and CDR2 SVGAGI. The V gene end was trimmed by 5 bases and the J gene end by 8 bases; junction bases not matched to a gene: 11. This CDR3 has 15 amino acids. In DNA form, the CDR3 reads TGTGCCAGCAGTACCGGGACTAGGGTCGTCGATGAGCAGTTCTTC. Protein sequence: CASSTGTRVVDEQFF.

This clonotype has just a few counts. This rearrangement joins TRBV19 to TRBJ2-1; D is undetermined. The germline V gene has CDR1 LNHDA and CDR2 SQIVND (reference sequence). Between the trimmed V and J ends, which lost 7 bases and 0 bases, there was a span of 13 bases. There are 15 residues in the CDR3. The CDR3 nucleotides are TGTGCCAGTACCCCACAGACAAGCTCCTACAATGAGCAGTTCTTC. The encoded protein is CASTPQTSSYNEQFF.

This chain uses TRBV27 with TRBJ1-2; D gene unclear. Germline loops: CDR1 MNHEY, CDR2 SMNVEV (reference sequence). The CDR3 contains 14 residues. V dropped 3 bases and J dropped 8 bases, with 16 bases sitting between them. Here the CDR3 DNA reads TGTGCCAGCAGTTTTCGCCCCAGGCAAGGCGGCTACACCTTC. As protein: CASSFRPRQGGYTF.

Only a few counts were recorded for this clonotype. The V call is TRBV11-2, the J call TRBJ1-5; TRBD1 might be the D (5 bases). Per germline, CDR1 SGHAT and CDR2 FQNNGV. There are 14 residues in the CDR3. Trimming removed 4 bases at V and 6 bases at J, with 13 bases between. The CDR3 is CASSYVGRGQPQHF. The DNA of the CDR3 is TGTGCCAGCAGCTACGTAGGGAGGGGTCAGCCCCAGCATTTT.

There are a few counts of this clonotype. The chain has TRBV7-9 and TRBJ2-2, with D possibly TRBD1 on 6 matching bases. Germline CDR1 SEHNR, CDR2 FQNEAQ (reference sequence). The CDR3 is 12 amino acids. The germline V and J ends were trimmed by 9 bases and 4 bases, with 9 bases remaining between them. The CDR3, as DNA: TGTGCCAGTACAGGGATCACCGGGGAGCTGTTTTTT. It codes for CASTGITGELFF.

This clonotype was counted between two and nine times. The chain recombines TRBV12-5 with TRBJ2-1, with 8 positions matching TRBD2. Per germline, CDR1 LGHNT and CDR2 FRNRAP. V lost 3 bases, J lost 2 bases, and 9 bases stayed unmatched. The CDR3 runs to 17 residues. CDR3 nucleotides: TGTGCTAGTGGTTTTATTCGGGGGGGGGGGGCCTACAATGAGCAGTTCTTC. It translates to CASGFIRGGGAYNEQFF. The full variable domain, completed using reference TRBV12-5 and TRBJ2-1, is DARVTQTPRHKVTEMGQEVTMRCQPILGHNTVFWYRQTMMQGLELLAYFRNRAPLDDSGMPKDRFSAEMPDATLATLKIQPSEPRDSAVYFCASGFIRGGGAYNEQFFGPGTRLTVL.

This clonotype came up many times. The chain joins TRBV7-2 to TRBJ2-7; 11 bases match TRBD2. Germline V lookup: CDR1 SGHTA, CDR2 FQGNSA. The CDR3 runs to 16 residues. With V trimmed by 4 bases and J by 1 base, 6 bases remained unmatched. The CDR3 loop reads CASSSRPSGGSYEQYF. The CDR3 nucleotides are TGTGCCAGCAGCTCAAGACCTAGCGGGGGGTCCTACGAGCAGTACTTC.

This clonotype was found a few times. The CDR3 sequence is CASCSRYTEAFF. The CDR3 DNA reads as TGTGCCAGTTGTTCGAGGTACACTGAAGCTTTCTTT. The chain is built from TRBV19 and TRBJ1-1, with no clear D. The CDR3 contains 12 residues. Trimming pared 8 bases from V and 3 bases from J, leaving 10 bases between. Germline values: CDR1 LNHDA, CDR2 SQIVND (reference sequence).

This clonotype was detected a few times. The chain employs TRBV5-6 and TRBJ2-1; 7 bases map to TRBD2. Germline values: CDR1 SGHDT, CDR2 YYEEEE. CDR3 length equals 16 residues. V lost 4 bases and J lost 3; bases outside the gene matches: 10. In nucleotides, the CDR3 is TGTGCCAGCAGCAACCAGCGGGGTTGGATCTACAATGAGCAGTTCTTC. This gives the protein CASSNQRGWIYNEQFF.

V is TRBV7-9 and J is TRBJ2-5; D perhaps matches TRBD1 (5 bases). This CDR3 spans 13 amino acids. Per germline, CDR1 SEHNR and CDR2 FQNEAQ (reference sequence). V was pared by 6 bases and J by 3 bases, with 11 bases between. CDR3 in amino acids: CASSINRKETQYF. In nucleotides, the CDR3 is TGTGCCAGCAGTATTAACAGGAAAGAGACCCAGTACTTC.

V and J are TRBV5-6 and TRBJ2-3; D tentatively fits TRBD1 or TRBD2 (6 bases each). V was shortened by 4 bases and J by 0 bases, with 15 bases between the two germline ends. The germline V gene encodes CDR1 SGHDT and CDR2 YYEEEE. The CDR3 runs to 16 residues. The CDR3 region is CASSRGTGESTDTQYF. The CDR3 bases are TGTGCCAGCAGCAGGGGGACTGGCGAAAGCACAGATACGCAGTATTTT.

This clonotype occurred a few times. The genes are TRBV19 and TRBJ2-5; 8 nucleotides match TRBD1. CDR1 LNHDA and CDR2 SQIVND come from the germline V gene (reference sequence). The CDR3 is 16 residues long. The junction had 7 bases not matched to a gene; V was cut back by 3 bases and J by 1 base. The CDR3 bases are TGTGCCAGTAGTATTTACTCAGGGACAGGCCAAGAGACCCAGTACTTC. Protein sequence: CASSIYSGTGQETQYF.

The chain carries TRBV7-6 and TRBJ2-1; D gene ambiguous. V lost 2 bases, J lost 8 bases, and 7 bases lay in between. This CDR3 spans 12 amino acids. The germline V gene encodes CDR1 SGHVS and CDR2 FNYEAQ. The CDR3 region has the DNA TGTGCCAGCAGCTTAACGACGGATGAGCAGTTCTTC. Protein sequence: CASSLTTDEQFF.

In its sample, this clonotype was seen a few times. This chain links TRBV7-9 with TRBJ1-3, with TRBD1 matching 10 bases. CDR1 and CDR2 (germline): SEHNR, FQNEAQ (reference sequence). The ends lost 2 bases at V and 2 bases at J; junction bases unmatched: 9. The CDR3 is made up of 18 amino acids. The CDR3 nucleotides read TGTGCCAGCAGCTTATCCTTGACAGGGGGCGCGCCTGGAAACACCATATATTTT. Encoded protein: CASSLSLTGGAPGNTIYF.

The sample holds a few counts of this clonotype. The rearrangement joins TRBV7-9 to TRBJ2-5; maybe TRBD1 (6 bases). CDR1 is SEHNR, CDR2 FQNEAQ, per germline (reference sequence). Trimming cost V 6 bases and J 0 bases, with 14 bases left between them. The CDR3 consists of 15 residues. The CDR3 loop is CASRSGQQYQETQYF. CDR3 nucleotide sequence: TGTGCCAGCAGATCCGGACAGCAGTACCAAGAGACCCAGTACTTC.